This TCR beta chain derives from a study of T cells after posttransplantation cyclophosphamide. V lost 2 bases to trimming and J lost 6 bases, with 14 bases between them. The CDR3 consists of 15 residues. The germline V gene encodes CDR1 SGHVS and CDR2 FQNEAQ. Findings and limits, study-wide: After PTCy, TRB diversity resembled that of CNI/methotrexate controls.

TCRdb's table, derived via immunoSEQ multiplex PCR, lists solely in-frame clones and lacks some. The sample lists 6,000 to 7,500 clones, approximately 94% seen once, with 4.5% in the top ten. A marrow graft followed busulfan-fludarabine conditioning, with cyclophosphamide on days +3 and +4. With respect to this clone: Its matching antigen is unknown.

The rearrangement links TRBV7-8 to TRBJ1-5, with D maybe TRBD1 (6 bases). This sample comprised CD8+ T cells sorted from blood, obtained after allogeneic stem cell transplant with posttransplant cyclophosphamide. This TCR derives from a male patient aged 60 to 75 who received an allogeneic stem cell transplant from a related donor and was CMV-positive. These T cells may partly come from the graft donor. CDR3 protein: CASSLLQGPSQPQHF. The DNA for the CDR3 is TGTGCCAGCAGCTTACTACAGGGTCCAAGTCAGCCCCAGCATTTT.